These 10 T cell receptor beta chains were sequenced from one sample in a study of CD8 T cells in ankylosing spondylitis. TCRdb analysed the 5' RACE reads with MiXCR anew, one entry per CDR3 protein. The sample yields roughly 160,000 distinct CDR3 sequences, around a tenth seen once. The sample was blood, either unsorted or a sorted T cell fraction (not recorded which). Receptors were obtained from a female donor with ankylosing spondylitis or in good health (not recorded which).

Only a few counts were recorded for this clonotype. The chain joins TRBV4-3 to TRBJ2-2; the D is unclear. CDR1 is LGHNA and CDR2 is YSLEER in the germline V gene. CDR3 size: 18 residues. The germline V and J ends were trimmed by 2 bases and 2 bases, with 18 bases remaining between them. The DNA of the CDR3 is TGCGCCAGCAGCCAACCCCTCCCCGGACGGATAAACACCGGGGAGCTGTTTTTT. It codes for CASSQPLPGRINTGELFF.

V gene TRBV10-3 combines with J gene TRBJ2-2; D might be TRBD2 (6 bases). Germline V lookup: CDR1 ENHRY, CDR2 SYGVKD. Trimming shortened V by 10 bases and J by 0 bases, and 15 bases separated the two germline ends. The CDR3 spans 15 residues. CDR3 amino acids: CATLRGAANTGELFF. In nucleotides, the CDR3 is TGTGCCACCCTTCGCGGGGCCGCGAACACCGGGGAGCTGTTTTTT.

This clonotype was picked up many times. V gene TRBV28 combines with J gene TRBJ2-2; D is ambiguous. The V and J ends lost 7 bases and 1 base respectively, with 7 bases between them. This CDR3 spans 13 amino acids. CDR1 MDHEN and CDR2 SYDVKM come from the germline V gene. CDR3 sequence: CASTPQNTGELFF. The CDR3 DNA sequence: TGTGCCAGCACACCACAGAACACCGGGGAGCTGTTTTTT.

This rearrangement joins TRBV6-6 to TRBJ2-5; 7 bases are a match to TRBD2. This CDR3 comprises 13 residues. CDR1 is MNHNY and CDR2 is SVGAGI in the germline V gene (reference sequence). J lost 4 bases, V lost 1 base, and 0 bases had no gene match. CDR3 nucleotides: TGTGCCAGCAGTTACTGGGGGGGAGAGACCCAGTACTTC. Protein sequence: CASSYWGGETQYF.

This clonotype was counted only a few times. The genes are TRBV20-1 and TRBJ2-3; the D gene could be TRBD1 or TRBD2 (5 bases each). V was cut by 4 bases and J by 2 bases, with 16 bases left in between. This CDR3 region has 15 residues. Germline V gene data show CDR1 as DFQATT and CDR2 as SNEGSKA (reference sequence). The DNA of the CDR3 is TGCAGTGCTATGGGACCAATCCTATTCACAGATACGCAGTATTTT. This sequence encodes CSAMGPILFTDTQYF.

This clonotype was recorded a few times. V gene TRBV27 combines with J gene TRBJ1-2, with D possibly TRBD1 on 6 matching bases. The length of the CDR3 is 13 residues. Per germline, CDR1 MNHEY and CDR2 SMNVEV (reference sequence). V gave up 4 bases and J gave up 4 bases, with 10 bases separating them. The CDR3 loop is CASSWGRGYGYTF. The DNA of the CDR3 is TGTGCCAGCAGTTGGGGCAGGGGCTATGGCTACACCTTC.

V gene TRBV27 combines with J gene TRBJ2-3, with D perhaps matching TRBD2 (6 bases). This CDR3 is 14 amino acids long. V was cut by 6 bases and J by 4 bases, with 14 bases left in between. Germline V gives CDR1 MNHEY, CDR2 SMNVEV (reference sequence). The CDR3, as DNA: TGTGCCAGCAGCCTAGCGAAGGGCGCAGATACGCAGTATTTT. This encodes CASSLAKGADTQYF.

This clonotype counts as medium-sized. The V and J genes are TRBV20-1 and TRBJ2-1; D is unresolved. Germline V gives CDR1 DFQATT, CDR2 SNEGSKA (reference sequence). This CDR3 is 15 amino acids long. Trimming pared 0 bases from V and 3 bases from J, leaving 12 bases between. CDR3 nucleotide sequence: TGCAGTGCTAGAGATCTTGCGGCAAACTACAATGAGCAGTTCTTC. Translating gives CSARDLAANYNEQFF.

This clonotype appeared many times. The rearrangement uses TRBV20-1 and TRBJ2-7; D unclear. This CDR3 has 11 residues. V lost 4 bases, J lost 7 bases, and 11 bases lay in between. Germline assignment: CDR1 DFQATT and CDR2 SNEGSKA (reference sequence). This CDR3 is CSAKNGPEQYF. In DNA form, the CDR3 reads TGCAGTGCTAAAAACGGGCCTGAGCAGTACTTC.

There are many counts of this clonotype. The V and J genes are TRBV11-1 and TRBJ2-1; TRBD2 matches 10 bases. From germline, CDR1 is SGHAT and CDR2 FQDESV (reference sequence). The junction had 9 bases not matched to a gene; V was cut back by 3 bases and J by 10 bases. The CDR3 runs to 15 residues. Here the CDR3 reads CASSFRLAGAGEQFF. The CDR3 DNA follows: TGTGCCAGCAGCTTCCGGCTAGCGGGAGCGGGGGAGCAGTTCTTC.